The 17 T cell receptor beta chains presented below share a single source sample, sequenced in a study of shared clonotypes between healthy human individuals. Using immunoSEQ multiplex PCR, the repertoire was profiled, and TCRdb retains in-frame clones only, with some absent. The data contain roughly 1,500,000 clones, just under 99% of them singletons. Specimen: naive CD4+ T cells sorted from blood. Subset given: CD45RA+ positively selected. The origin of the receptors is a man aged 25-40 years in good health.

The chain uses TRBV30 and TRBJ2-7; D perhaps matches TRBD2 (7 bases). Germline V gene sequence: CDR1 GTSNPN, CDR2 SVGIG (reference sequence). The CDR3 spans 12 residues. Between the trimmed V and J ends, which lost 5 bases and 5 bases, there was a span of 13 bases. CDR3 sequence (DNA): TGTGCCTGGTCTGCCGGGGGGCACGAGCAGTACTTC. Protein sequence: CAWSAGGHEQYF.

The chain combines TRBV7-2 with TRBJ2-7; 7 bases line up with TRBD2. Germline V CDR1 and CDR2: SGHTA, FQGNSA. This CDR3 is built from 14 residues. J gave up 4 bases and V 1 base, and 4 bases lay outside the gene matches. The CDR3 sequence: CASSLVLGGYEQYF. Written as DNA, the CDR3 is TGTGCCAGCAGCTTAGTGCTGGGAGGGTACGAGCAGTACTTC.

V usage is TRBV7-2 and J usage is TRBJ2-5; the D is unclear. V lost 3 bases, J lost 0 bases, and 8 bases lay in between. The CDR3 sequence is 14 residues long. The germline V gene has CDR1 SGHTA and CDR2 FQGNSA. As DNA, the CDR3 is TGTGCCAGCAGCTTCCAAATAAACCAAGAGACCCAGTACTTC. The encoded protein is CASSFQINQETQYF.

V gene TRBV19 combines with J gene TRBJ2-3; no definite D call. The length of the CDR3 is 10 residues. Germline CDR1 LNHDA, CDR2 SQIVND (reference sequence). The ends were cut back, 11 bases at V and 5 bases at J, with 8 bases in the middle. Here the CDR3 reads CAPRRDTQYF. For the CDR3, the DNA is TGTGCCCCAAGGAGAGATACGCAGTATTTT. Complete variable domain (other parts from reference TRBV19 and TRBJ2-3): DGGITQSPKYLFRKEGQNVTLSCEQNLNHDAMYWYRQDPGQGLRLIYYSQIVNDFQKGDIAEGYSVSREKKESFPLTVTSAQKNPTAFYLCAPRRDTQYFGPGTRLTVL.

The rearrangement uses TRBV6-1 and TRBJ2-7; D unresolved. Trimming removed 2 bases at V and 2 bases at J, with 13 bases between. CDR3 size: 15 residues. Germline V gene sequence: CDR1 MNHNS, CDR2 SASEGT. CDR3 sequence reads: CASSERSGQAYEQYF. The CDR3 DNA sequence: TGTGCCAGCAGTGAACGTAGTGGGCAGGCCTACGAGCAGTACTTC.

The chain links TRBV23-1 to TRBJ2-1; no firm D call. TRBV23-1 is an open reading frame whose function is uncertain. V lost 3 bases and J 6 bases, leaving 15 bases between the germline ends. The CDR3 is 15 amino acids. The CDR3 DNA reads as TGCGCCAGCAGTCACGGCCCCGGCGATCTCAATGAGCAGTTCTTC. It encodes CASSHGPGDLNEQFF.

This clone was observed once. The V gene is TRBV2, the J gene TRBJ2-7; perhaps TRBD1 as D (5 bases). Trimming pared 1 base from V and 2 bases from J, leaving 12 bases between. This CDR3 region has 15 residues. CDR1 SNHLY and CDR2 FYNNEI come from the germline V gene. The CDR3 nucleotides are TGTGCCAGCAGTGAAGTGGGCAGGGCAGCCTACGAGCAGTACTTC. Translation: CASSEVGRAAYEQYF.

CDR3 DNA: TGTGCCAGCAGCCAGGGGGCTAGCGGGAGCGGGTACGACATTCAGTACTTC. Its translation is CASSQGASGSGYDIQYF. The rearrangement joins TRBV11-2 to TRBJ2-4, with 10 positions matching TRBD2. V was clipped by 5 bases and J by 8 bases; unmatched bases: 15. The CDR3 totals 17 residues. Germline values: CDR1 SGHAT, CDR2 FQNNGV.

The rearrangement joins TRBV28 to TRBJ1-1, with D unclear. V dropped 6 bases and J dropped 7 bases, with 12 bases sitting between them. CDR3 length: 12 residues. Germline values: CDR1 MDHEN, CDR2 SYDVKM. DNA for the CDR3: TGTGCCAGCAGGGAGGTGTTGTTTGAAGCTTTCTTT. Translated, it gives CASREVLFEAFF.

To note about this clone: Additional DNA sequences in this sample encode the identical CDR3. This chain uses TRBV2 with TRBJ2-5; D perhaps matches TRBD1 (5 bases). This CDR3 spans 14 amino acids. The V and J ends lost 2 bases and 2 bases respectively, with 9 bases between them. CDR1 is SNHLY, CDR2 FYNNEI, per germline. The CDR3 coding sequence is TGTGCCAGCAGTGAATTAACAGGACAAGAGACCCAGTACTTC. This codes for CASSELTGQETQYF.

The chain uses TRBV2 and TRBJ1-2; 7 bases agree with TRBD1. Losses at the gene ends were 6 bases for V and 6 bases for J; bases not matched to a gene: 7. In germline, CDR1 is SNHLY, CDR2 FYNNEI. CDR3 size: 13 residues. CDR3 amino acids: CASRDDREDGYTF. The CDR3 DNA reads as TGTGCCAGCAGAGACGACAGGGAGGATGGCTACACCTTC.

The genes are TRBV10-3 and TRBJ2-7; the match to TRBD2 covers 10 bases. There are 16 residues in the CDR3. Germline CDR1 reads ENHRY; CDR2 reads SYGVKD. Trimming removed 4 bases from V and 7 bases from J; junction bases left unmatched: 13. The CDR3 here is CAISGETLAGLWEQYF. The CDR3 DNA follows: TGTGCCATCAGTGGCGAAACACTAGCGGGGCTGTGGGAGCAGTACTTC.

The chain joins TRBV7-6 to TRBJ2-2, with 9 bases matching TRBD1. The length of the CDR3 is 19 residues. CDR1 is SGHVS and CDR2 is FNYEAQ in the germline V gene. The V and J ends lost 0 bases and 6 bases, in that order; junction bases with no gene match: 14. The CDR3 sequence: CASSLALPSGQGRSGELFF. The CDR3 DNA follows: TGTGCCAGCAGCTTAGCCCTGCCCTCCGGACAGGGGAGATCCGGGGAGCTGTTTTTT.

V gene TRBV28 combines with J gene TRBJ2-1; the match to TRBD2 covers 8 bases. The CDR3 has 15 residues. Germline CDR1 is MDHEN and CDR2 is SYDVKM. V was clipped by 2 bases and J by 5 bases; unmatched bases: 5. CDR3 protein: CASSLSGGRNNEQFF. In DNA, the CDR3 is TGTGCCAGCAGTTTAAGCGGGGGCAGGAACAATGAGCAGTTCTTC.

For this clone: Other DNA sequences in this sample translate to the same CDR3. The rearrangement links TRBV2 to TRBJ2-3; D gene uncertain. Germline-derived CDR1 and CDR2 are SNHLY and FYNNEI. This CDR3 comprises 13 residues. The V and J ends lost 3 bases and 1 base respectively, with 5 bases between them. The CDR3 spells CASSETRTDTQYF. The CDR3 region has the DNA TGTGCCAGCAGTGAGACTCGCACAGATACGCAGTATTTT.

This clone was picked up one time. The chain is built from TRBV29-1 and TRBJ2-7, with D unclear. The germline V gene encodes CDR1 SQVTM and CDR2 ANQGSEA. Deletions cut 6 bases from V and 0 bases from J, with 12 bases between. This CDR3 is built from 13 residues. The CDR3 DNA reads TGCAGCGTACGAGACACGGCCTCCTACGAGCAGTACTTC. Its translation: CSVRDTASYEQYF.

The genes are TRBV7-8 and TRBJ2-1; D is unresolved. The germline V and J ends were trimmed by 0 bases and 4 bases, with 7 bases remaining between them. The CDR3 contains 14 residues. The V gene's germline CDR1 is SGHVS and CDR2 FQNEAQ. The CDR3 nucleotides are TGTGCCAGCAGCTTAGCGGGCAGATACAATGAGCAGTTCTTC. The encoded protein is CASSLAGRYNEQFF.